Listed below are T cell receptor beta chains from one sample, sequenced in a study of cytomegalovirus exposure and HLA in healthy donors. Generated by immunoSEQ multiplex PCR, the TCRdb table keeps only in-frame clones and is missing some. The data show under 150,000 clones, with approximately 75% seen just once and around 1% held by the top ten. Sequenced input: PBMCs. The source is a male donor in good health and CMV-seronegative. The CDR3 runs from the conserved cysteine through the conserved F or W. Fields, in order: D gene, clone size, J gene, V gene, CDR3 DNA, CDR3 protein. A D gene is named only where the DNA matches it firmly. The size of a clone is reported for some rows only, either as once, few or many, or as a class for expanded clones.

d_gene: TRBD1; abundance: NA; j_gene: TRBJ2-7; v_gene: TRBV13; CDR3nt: TGTGCCAGCAGCTTAAGGGGACAGGGGAGTCGAGAGCAGTACTTC; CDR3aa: CASSLRGQGSREQYF
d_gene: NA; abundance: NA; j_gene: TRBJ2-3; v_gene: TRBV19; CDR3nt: TGTGCCAGTAGTAACCGGGGCACAGATACGCAGTATTTT; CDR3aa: CASSNRGTDTQYF
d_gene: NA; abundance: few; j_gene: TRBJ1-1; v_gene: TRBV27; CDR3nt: TGTGCCAGCAGTCGGACAGAATCATCTGAAGCTTTCTTT; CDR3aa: CASSRTESSEAFF
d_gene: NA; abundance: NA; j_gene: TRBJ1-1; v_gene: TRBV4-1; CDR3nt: TGCGCCAGCAGCCAAGGCCACTCCTCGAACACTGAAGCTTTCTTT; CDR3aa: CASSQGHSSNTEAFF
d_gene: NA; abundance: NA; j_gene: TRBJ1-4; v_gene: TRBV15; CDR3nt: TGTGCCACCAGCAGAGATCGGGGCAGACTAGTTGCAACTAATGAAAAACTGTTTTTT; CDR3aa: CATSRDRGRLVATNEKLFF
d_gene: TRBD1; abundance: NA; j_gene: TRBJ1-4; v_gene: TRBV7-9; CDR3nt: TGTGCCAGCAGCACAAACAGGGGGCTCAGGGAAAAACTGTTTTTT; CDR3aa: CASSTNRGLREKLFF
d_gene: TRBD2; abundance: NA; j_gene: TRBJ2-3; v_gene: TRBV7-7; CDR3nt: TGCGCTAGCAGCTTACGGGGACTAGCGGGGGCTAGCACAGATACGCAGTATTTT; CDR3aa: CASSLRGLAGASTDTQYF
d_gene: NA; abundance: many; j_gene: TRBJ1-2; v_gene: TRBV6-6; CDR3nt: TGTGCCAGCAGTTACGTGACAGGAGATGGCTACACCTTC; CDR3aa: CASSYVTGDGYTF
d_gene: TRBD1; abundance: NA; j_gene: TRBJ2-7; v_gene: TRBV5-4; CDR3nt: TGTGCCAGCAGCTTTGACAGGGGCCCCTACGAGCAGTACTTC; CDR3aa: CASSFDRGPYEQYF
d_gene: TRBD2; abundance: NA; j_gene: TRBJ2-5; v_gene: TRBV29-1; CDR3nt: TGCAGCGTTGTCTTGAATCCCGGGGGGGCAAAAGAGACCCAGTACTTC; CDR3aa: CSVVLNPGGAKETQYF
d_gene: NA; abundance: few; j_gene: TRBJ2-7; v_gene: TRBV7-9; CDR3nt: TGTGCCAGCAGCTTAAAACAGGGCTACGAGCAGTACTTC; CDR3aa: CASSLKQGYEQYF
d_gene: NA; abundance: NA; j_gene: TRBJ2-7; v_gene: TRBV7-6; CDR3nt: TGTGCCAGCAGCCTCTCCTACGAGCAGTACTTC; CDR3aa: CASSLSYEQYF
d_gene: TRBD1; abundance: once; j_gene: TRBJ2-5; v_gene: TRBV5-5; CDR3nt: TGTGCCAGCAGCCAGCAGGGGGCTGGAGAGACCCAGTACTTC; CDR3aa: CASSQQGAGETQYF
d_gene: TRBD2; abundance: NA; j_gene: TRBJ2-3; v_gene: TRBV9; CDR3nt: TGTGCCAGCAGCGTAGCTACGGGACTAGCGGGGGGGCCAGCGGCTTCAGATACGCAGTATTTT; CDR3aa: CASSVATGLAGGPAASDTQYF
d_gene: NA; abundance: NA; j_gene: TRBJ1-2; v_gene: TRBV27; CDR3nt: TGTGCCAGCAGTACCCGGGACATGAATAACTATGGCTACACCTTC; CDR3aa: CASSTRDMNNYGYTF
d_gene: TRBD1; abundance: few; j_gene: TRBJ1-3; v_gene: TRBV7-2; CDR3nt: TGTGCCAGCAGCTTATTCACAGGGGATTACTCTGGAAACACCATATATTTT; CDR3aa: CASSLFTGDYSGNTIYF
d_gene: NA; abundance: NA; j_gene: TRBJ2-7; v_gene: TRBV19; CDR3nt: TGTGCCAGTAGTATTCGGGAAGGGGAGGTCGAGCAGTACTTC; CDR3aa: CASSIREGEVEQYF
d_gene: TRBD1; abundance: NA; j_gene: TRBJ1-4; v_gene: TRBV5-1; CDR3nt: TGCGCCAGCAGCCCACCGACAGGGGGGGATGAAAAACTGTTTTTT; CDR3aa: CASSPPTGGDEKLFF